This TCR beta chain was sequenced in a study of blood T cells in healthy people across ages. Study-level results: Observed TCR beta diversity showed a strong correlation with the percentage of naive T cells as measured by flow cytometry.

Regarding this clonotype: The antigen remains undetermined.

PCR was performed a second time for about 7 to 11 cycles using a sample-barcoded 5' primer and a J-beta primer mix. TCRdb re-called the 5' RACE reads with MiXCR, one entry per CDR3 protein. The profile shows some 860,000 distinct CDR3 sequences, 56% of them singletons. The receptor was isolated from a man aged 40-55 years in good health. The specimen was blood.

CDR3 sequence: CASSYWTGIRSEQYF. As DNA, the CDR3 is TGTGCCAGCAGTTACTGGACAGGGATTCGGTCCGAGCAGTACTTC. The gene calls are TRBV6-2 or TRBV6-3 and TRBJ2-7; 8 positions agree with TRBD1. Trimming at V came to 1 base and at J to 6 bases, leaving 8 bases not matched to a gene. The length of the CDR3 is 15 residues. CDR1 and CDR2 from the germline V gene are MNHEY and SVGEGT.